Listed here is a single T cell receptor (beta chain). Its antigen is not identified. This sample is drawn from a study of blood T cells in healthy people across ages. Study observations and caveats: Diversity of TCR beta correlated strongly with naive T cell percentage.

Using a J-beta primer mix together with a sample-barcoded 5' primer, a second PCR was run for roughly 6 to 12 cycles. TCRdb passed the 5' RACE reads through MiXCR, listing each CDR3 protein once. The sample carries roughly 1,800,000 distinct CDR3 sequences, about 50% recorded once. Every donor gave 7.5 to 10 milliliters of peripheral blood. The CDR3 runs 14 residues. V lost 10 bases to trimming and J lost 1 base, with 14 bases between them. In germline, CDR1 is MDHEN, CDR2 SYDVKM. This receptor was taken from a woman aged 40 to 50 in good health. What was sequenced was blood. The J gene is TRBJ2-4, the V gene TRBV28; D assignment may be TRBD1 or TRBD2 (7 bases each). Here the CDR3 reads CANSRGGAKNIQYF. DNA of the CDR3: TGTGCCAACTCCAGGGGGGGGGCCAAAAACATTCAGTACTTC.